This T cell receptor beta chain was sequenced in a study of T cells after posttransplantation cyclophosphamide. Study-wide points: TRB overlap between skin or GI tissue T cells and blood was limited. After PTCy, TRB diversity resembled that of CNI/methotrexate controls. Donor CD8+ memory clones often dominated recipient blood repertoires at later times.

Controls had myeloablative marrow grafts with methotrexate and calcineurin inhibitor, sampled at 1 year. V was pared by 3 bases and J by 4 bases, with 10 bases between. CDR1 is SGDLS, CDR2 YYNGEE, per germline. The CDR3 sequence is 13 residues long. Sequencing used immunoSEQ multiplex PCR; TCRdb keeps in-frame clones, though not all of them. The sample lists over 20,000 clones; about 86% were seen once. About this clone itself: Its antigen is not identified.

This sequence joins TRBV9 and TRBJ1-2; D not resolved. The clonotype originates from a female patient aged 25-39 years who received an allogeneic stem cell transplant from an unrelated donor, was CMV-positive, and had acute and chronic GVHD. Some of the T cells might come from the graft donor. The sequencing here drew on PBMCs, taken about 13 months after allogeneic stem cell transplant with calcineurin inhibitor and methotrexate. The CDR3 nucleotides are TGTGCCAGCAGCGCCGGGAATTCCTATGGCTACACCTTC. It encodes CASSAGNSYGYTF. Filled out from reference TRBV9 and TRBJ1-2, the complete variable domain reads DSGVTQTPKHLITATGQRVTLRCSPRSGDLSVYWYQQSLDQGLQFLIQYYNGEERAKGNILERFSAQQFPDLHSELNLSSLELGDSALYFCASSAGNSYGYTFGSGTRLTVV.